The entry below describes one T cell receptor (beta chain). This clonotype has a count of ten or more. Its antigen remains unidentified. Qualities for individual bases were not recorded, and no much larger clone is one base off. Instrument used: Illumina HiSeq 2500. TCR beta libraries were prepared by quantitative 5'-RACE with molecular barcodes. The original pipeline was this. To identify disease-linked TCR variants, a new computational method was used, one built on a probabilistic model of VDJ rearrangement. TCRdb trimmed public reads at Q25 via fastp, called clones via MiXCR and kept in-frame beta chains. CDR3 protein sequences are deduplicated, and each keeps its most common genes and DNA. The V and J calls were not made by the authors but by TCRdb's processing. The sample table holds around 390,000 distinct CDR3 sequences, of which 20% to 25% were seen once. Of the sample, about a sixth falls within the top ten clones.

The sample comes from a study of CD8 T cells in ankylosing spondylitis listed by TCRdb under 2017. About the full investigation: To find TCR variants linked to disease, the study profiled T cell receptor beta repertoires in ankylosing spondylitis patients and healthy donors. The full study cohort comprised about 24 ankylosing spondylitis patients and 110 or so healthy donors. Peripheral blood was sampled, and synovial fluid was additionally collected from ankylosing spondylitis patients.

General conclusions and limits of the study: Some motif variants were previously reported in synovial fluid and blood of reactive arthritis patients, suggesting common disease-initiation mechanisms. A TCR beta motif of several highly homologous amino acid variants appeared characteristic of blood from ankylosing spondylitis patients. A CD8+ phenotype was shown by the disease-linked clones, which were found at relatively low frequencies in peripheral blood. Significant enrichment of the disease-linked clones was reported in matched synovial fluid samples from ankylosing spondylitis patients.

V and J are truncated by 7 bases and 1 base respectively, leaving an intervening sequence of 12 bases. The CDR3 holds 14 amino acids from the cysteine to the phenylalanine. The sequence is cut down to CDR3 DNA, 42 bases in frame from base 1. As encoded in the germline V gene, CDR1 is MNHNS while CDR2 is SASEGT. The receptor was derived from a male donor with ankylosing spondylitis. Sequenced material: blood, either unsorted or a sorted T cell fraction (not recorded which). Recombination connected TRBV6-1 to TRBJ2-3; the D gene lacks a confident call. The sequenced DNA is TGTGCCAGCAAGCGCGGTGCGGGCACAGATACGCAGTATTTT. This codes for CASKRGAGTDTQYF.